The 22 T cell receptor beta chains below were found in one sample sequenced in a study of blood T cell repertoires in COVID-19. Sequencing was performed with immunoSEQ multiplex PCR; in TCRdb, only in-frame clones are kept and a portion is missing. The sample records some 120,000 clones, 88% being singletons. Sequenced input: peripheral blood. These receptors originate from a man aged 45-60 years with acute or convalescent COVID-19.

The chain uses TRBV9 and TRBJ2-5; 8 nucleotides line up with TRBD2. CDR3 length equals 14 residues. CDR1 and CDR2 (germline): SGDLS, YYNGEE. With V trimmed by 6 bases and J by 4 bases, 8 bases remained unmatched. CDR3 residues: CASNLAGGIETQYF. The DNA for the CDR3 is TGTGCCAGCAACCTCGCGGGAGGAATAGAGACCCAGTACTTC. The full variable domain, its missing parts supplied by reference TRBV9 and TRBJ2-5, is DSGVTQTPKHLITATGQRVTLRCSPRSGDLSVYWYQQSLDQGLQFLIQYYNGEERAKGNILERFSAQQFPDLHSELNLSSLELGDSALYFCASNLAGGIETQYFGPGTRLLVL.

V usage is TRBV7-9 and J usage is TRBJ2-1; D might be TRBD1 (5 bases). The ends were cut back, 4 bases at V and 4 bases at J, with 20 bases in the middle. The germline gives CDR1 SEHNR, CDR2 FQNEAQ (reference sequence). The CDR3 is made up of 17 amino acids. CDR3 DNA: TGTGCCAGCAGCTGGGGAAGCCAGGTAGGGGTTTACAATGAGCAGTTCTTC. This encodes CASSWGSQVGVYNEQFF.

The J gene is TRBJ2-2, the V gene TRBV30; 9 nucleotides match TRBD1. The CDR3 length is 14 residues. After removal of 7 bases from V and 6 bases from J, the junction contained 9 bases not matched to a gene. CDR1 is GTSNPN, CDR2 SVGIG, per germline (reference sequence). The CDR3 loop reads CASRKQGAAGELFF. The CDR3 region has the DNA TGTGCCTCGCGAAAACAGGGGGCGGCCGGGGAGCTGTTTTTT.

V usage is TRBV21-1 and J usage is TRBJ2-2; TRBD2, as called in the table, went unchecked against the DNA. TRBV21-1 is noted as a pseudogene. The CDR3 length is 16 residues. The CDR3 DNA reads as TGTGCCAGCAGCAAAGGAGGGTATGGGAACACCGGGGAGCTGTTTTTT. Translating it yields CASSKGGYGNTGELFF.

V is TRBV28 and J is TRBJ1-2; TRBD1 aligns across 10 bases. CDR1 MDHEN and CDR2 SYDVKM come from the germline V gene. The CDR3 contains 15 residues. The V segment lost 5 bases and the J segment 8 bases; nucleotides outside the gene matches: 11. The CDR3 protein is CASSPPGQGEGGYTF. The CDR3 region has the DNA TGTGCCAGCAGTCCGCCCGGACAGGGGGAGGGAGGCTACACCTTC.

This chain joins TRBV7-9 and TRBJ1-2, with TRBD1 matching 10 bases. CDR1 SEHNR and CDR2 FQNEAQ come from the germline V gene (reference sequence). The CDR3 extends over 17 amino acids. The V segment lost 1 base and the J segment 2 bases; nucleotides outside the gene matches: 7. The CDR3 region has the DNA TGTGCCAGCAGCTTAGGGACAGGGGGGTCGAGCAACTATGGCTACACCTTC. Its translation: CASSLGTGGSSNYGYTF.

The chain is built from TRBV12-3 or TRBV12-4 and TRBJ2-1; a weak D match, TRBD1 (5 bases). This CDR3 comprises 12 residues. The germline V and J ends were trimmed by 1 base and 9 bases, with 7 bases remaining between them. DNA for the CDR3: TGTGCCAGCAGTTTAGGGGGCCTTGAGCAGTTCTTC. This encodes CASSLGGLEQFF.

The V gene is TRBV4-1, the J gene TRBJ2-3; TRBD2 agrees at 10 bases. This CDR3 contains 16 residues. J lost 4 bases, V lost 2 bases, and 6 bases had no gene match. Germline V CDR1 and CDR2: MGHRA, YSYEKL. CDR3 DNA: TGCGCCAGCAGCCAACTACTAGCGGGATTTTCAGATACGCAGTATTTT. This gives the protein CASSQLLAGFSDTQYF.

This chain links TRBV12-5 with TRBJ1-6; TRBD1 matches 8 bases. V was pared by 4 bases and J by 7 bases, with 3 bases of the junction left unmatched. There are 14 residues in the CDR3. Germline V gives CDR1 LGHNT, CDR2 FRNRAP. CDR3 in amino acids: CASGWGQANSPLHF. In DNA, the CDR3 is TGTGCTAGTGGTTGGGGACAGGCGAATTCACCCCTCCACTTT.

The chain recombines TRBV7-2 with TRBJ2-7; tentatively, D is TRBD2 (6 bases). This CDR3 is built from 17 residues. In germline, CDR1 is SGHTA, CDR2 FQGNSA. V lost 5 bases, J lost 5 bases, and 25 bases lay in between. CDR3 loop: CASSQRGGGRSRNEQYF. As DNA, the CDR3 is TGTGCCAGCAGCCAAAGGGGTGGGGGGAGGTCACGTAACGAGCAGTACTTC. The full variable domain, in which reference TRBV7-2 and TRBJ2-7 provide the parts outside the CDR3, is GAGVSQSPSNKVTEKGKDVELRCDPISGHTALYWYRQSLGQGLEFLIYFQGNSAPDKSGLPSDRFSAERTGGSVSTLTIQRTQQEDSAVYLCASSQRGGGRSRNEQYFGPGTRLTVT.

V and J are TRBV4-3 and TRBJ2-7; 9 bases are shared with TRBD2. V was clipped by 4 bases and J by 6 bases; unmatched bases: 7. The CDR3 length is 14 residues. Germline V gene sequence: CDR1 LGHNA, CDR2 YSLEER. Here the CDR3 DNA reads TGCGCCAGCAGCCCTAGAAGAGCGGGAGGCGAGCAGTACTTC. Translating it yields CASSPRRAGGEQYF.

The chain employs TRBV2 and TRBJ1-6, with D perhaps TRBD1 (5 bases). Trimming took off 3 bases at V and 7 bases at J, with 10 bases between the two ends. This CDR3 has 14 amino acids. Germline assignment: CDR1 SNHLY and CDR2 FYNNEI. In DNA form, the CDR3 reads TGTGCCAGCAGTGACAGGGTTTTCAATTCACCCCTCCACTTT. It specifies CASSDRVFNSPLHF.

The chain employs TRBV9 and TRBJ2-5; 14 bases are shared with TRBD2. Germline-derived CDR1 and CDR2 are SGDLS and YYNGEE. Trimming at V came to 3 bases and at J to 4 bases, leaving 2 bases not matched to a gene. CDR3 length equals 15 residues. CDR3: CASSEGTSGRETQYF. DNA of the CDR3: TGTGCCAGCAGCGAGGGGACTAGCGGGAGAGAGACCCAGTACTTC.

The genes are TRBV9 and TRBJ2-3; TRBD1 agrees at 11 bases. The germline V gene encodes CDR1 SGDLS and CDR2 YYNGEE. There are 15 residues in the CDR3. J gave up 4 bases and V 2 bases, and 3 bases lay outside the gene matches. The CDR3 region is CASSVSGQGADTQYF. The CDR3 DNA reads as TGTGCCAGCAGCGTCTCGGGACAGGGGGCAGATACGCAGTATTTT.

V usage is TRBV7-6 and J usage is TRBJ2-5, with D possibly matching TRBD2 (6 bases). V was clipped by 6 bases and J by 2 bases, with 19 bases between them. The germline V gene encodes CDR1 SGHVS and CDR2 FNYEAQ. The CDR3 sequence is 16 residues long. In DNA, the CDR3 is TGTGCCAGCAGGACCTTCAGGGTACGGGGGCAAGAGACCCAGTACTTC. Its translation: CASRTFRVRGQETQYF.

The rearrangement links TRBV24-1 to TRBJ2-7; 7 nucleotides align to TRBD2. In germline, CDR1 is KGHDR, CDR2 SFDVKD. The length of the CDR3 is 13 residues. The V gene end was trimmed by 4 bases and the J gene end by 1 base; junction bases not matched to a gene: 0. CDR3 amino acids: CATSEGLSYEQYF. The CDR3 DNA sequence: TGTGCCACCAGTGAGGGACTATCCTACGAGCAGTACTTC.

This clone was found once. The chain uses TRBV6-1 and TRBJ2-5; the match to TRBD1 covers 12 bases. CDR3 length: 16 amino acids. With 4 bases clipped from V and 7 bases from J, the junction kept 10 bases outside the gene matches. The germline CDR1 and CDR2 sequences are MNHNS and SASEGT. This CDR3 is CASSATGTGGAGTQYF. The CDR3 nucleotides are TGTGCCAGCAGTGCCACCGGGACAGGGGGCGCGGGGACCCAGTACTTC.

The CDR3 protein is CASSLLAGGPYEQYF. DNA for the CDR3: TGCGCCAGCAGCCTCTTAGCGGGAGGGCCTTACGAGCAGTACTTC. The V gene is TRBV4-1, the J gene TRBJ2-7; 11 bases map to TRBD2. Trimming at V came to 4 bases and at J to 4 bases, leaving 6 bases not matched to a gene. This CDR3 has 15 amino acids. CDR1 and CDR2 from the germline V gene are MGHRA and YSYEKL.

The CDR3 nucleotides read TGTGCCAGCTCACCCCGATTCAGCGCAGTTCGGATGAACACTGAAGCTTTCTTT. Protein: CASSPRFSAVRMNTEAFF. The V gene is TRBV18, the J gene TRBJ1-1; D not certain. CDR1 and CDR2 (germline): KGHSH, LQKENI. The V end was cut by 3 bases, the J end by 0 bases, with 20 bases between. The CDR3 has 18 amino acids.

This clone was seen a single time. The gene calls are TRBV7-9 and TRBJ2-2; 7 nucleotides match TRBD2. V was pared by 5 bases and J by 6 bases, with 6 bases of the junction left unmatched. The CDR3 covers 14 residues. Germline V gene data show CDR1 as SEHNR and CDR2 as FQNEAQ (reference sequence). CDR3 nucleotides: TGTGCCAGCAGCCCGAGGGAGGGTGCCGGGGAGCTGTTTTTT. This sequence encodes CASSPREGAGELFF.

The chain combines TRBV11-3 with TRBJ2-7, with 7 bases aligning to TRBD1. Trimming at V came to 5 bases and at J to 3 bases, leaving 10 bases not matched to a gene. Germline V gene lookup returns CDR1 SGHNT and CDR2 YENEEA. The CDR3 contains 15 residues. The chain's CDR3 is CASSRGVAGGYEQYF. The CDR3, as DNA: TGTGCCAGCAGCCGGGGAGTGGCAGGGGGCTACGAGCAGTACTTC.

V is TRBV6-5 and J is TRBJ2-1, with a possible D match to TRBD2 (5 bases). The CDR3 extends over 11 amino acids. CDR1 and CDR2 (germline): MNHEY, SVGAGI. V gave up 4 bases and J gave up 16 bases, with 14 bases separating them. DNA of the CDR3: TGTGCCAGCAGTTCCCCCCGGGAAAAATTCTTC. It codes for CASSSPREKFF.